Listed below are T cell receptor beta chains from one sample, sequenced in a study of tumor-infiltrating lymphocytes in primary liver carcinoma. Via MiXCR, TCRdb re-called the multiplex PCR reads, giving one row per CDR3 protein. The sample holds over 45,000 distinct CDR3 sequences, over 65% seen once. Material: liver tumor tissue from sampling region 5. These receptors all stem from a man aged 35-49 years with primary liver carcinoma and hepatitis B virus infection. The CDR3 runs from the conserved cysteine through the conserved F or W. D genes are given only for firm matches. Only part of the rows carry a size: once, few, many, or a class if the clone is expanded.

>TRBJ2-7|TRBV6-5|many|-
CASRGLMHDEQYF
TGTGCCAGCCGAGGGTTGATGCATGACGAGCAGTACTTC
>TRBJ2-1|TRBV19|-|TRBD1
CASSIDRDNEQFF
TGTGCCAGTAGTATCGACAGGGACAATGAGCAGTTCTTC
>TRBJ1-4|TRBV5-5|-|-
CASSLEWARENMFF
TGTGCCAGCAGCTTGGAGTGGGCTCGGGAAAATATGTTTTTT
>TRBJ2-1|TRBV12-3/TRBV12-4|-|TRBD1
CASSATGQGYNEQFF
TGTGCCAGCAGTGCGACGGGACAGGGATACAATGAGCAGTTCTTC
>TRBJ1-1|TRBV5-6|-|TRBD1
CASSFQQGTEAIF
TGTGCCAGTAGCTTTCAACAGGGGACTGAAGCTATCTTT
>TRBJ2-1|TRBV29-1|once|TRBD1
CSGLPGQWVNEQFF
TGCAGCGGGTTGCCGGGACAGTGGGTGAATGAGCAGTTCTTC
>TRBJ2-1|TRBV6-6|-|-
CASRGPGLTWYEQFF
TGTGCCAGCAGAGGGCCGGGATTAACGTGGTATGAACAGTTCTTC
>TRBJ2-1|TRBV28|-|TRBD2
CASSSLSGRAGLRGSRSYNEQFF
TGTGCCAGCAGTTCCCTCAGCGGGAGGGCCGGTTTGCGGGGGAGTAGATCCTACAATGAGCAGTTCTTC
>TRBJ2-3|TRBV20-1|-|TRBD1
CSGIGTGSFRVTQYF
TGCAGTGGCATCGGGACAGGATCTTTCAGAGTTACGCAGTATTTT
>TRBJ2-1|TRBV6-1|-|TRBD2
CASRGGLWAGEVNERFF
TGTGCCAGCCGTGGGGGGTTGTGGGCGGGAGAGGTGAATGAGCGGTTCTTC
>TRBJ2-1|TRBV18|few|TRBD1
CASSPNLGTGRFNNEQFF
TGTGCCAGCTCACCAAACCTGGGGACAGGGAGGTTCAACAATGAGCAGTTCTTC
>TRBJ1-2|TRBV29-1|-|TRBD1
CSVGGIPQGGPNYGYTF
TGCAGCGTTGGAGGGATCCCGCAGGGGGGGCCTAACTACGGCTACACGTTC
>TRBJ2-1|TRBV6-5|-|TRBD2
CASNYVTSVRNEQFF
TGTGCCAGCAACTACGTGACTAGCGTGAGAAATGAGCAGTTCTTC
>TRBJ2-3|TRBV4-1|many|-
CASSQVGTYTDTQYF
TGCGCCAGCAGCCAAGTCGGGACCTACACAGATACGCAGTATTTT
>TRBJ2-1|TRBV29-1|once|-
CTVEDPGRLSLEQFF
TGCACCGTTGAAGATCCCGGGCGTTTGAGCTTGGAGCAGTTCTTC
>TRBJ2-4|TRBV7-6|once|-
CASSAGTSLGKYIQYF
TGTGCCAGCAGCGCCGGGACATCATTAGGCAAATACATTCAGTACTTC
>TRBJ2-1|TRBV6-5|many|-
CASSTRGVNEQFF
TGTGCCAGCAGTACCCGGGGCGTCAATGAGCAGTTCTTC
>TRBJ2-7|TRBV11-1|-|TRBD2
CADSLAGTKQYF
TGTGCCGACAGCTTAGCGGGAACAAAACAGTACTTC
>TRBJ2-7|TRBV6-1|-|-
CASSDRAGYRQYF
TGTGCCAGCAGTGACAGGGCTGGGTACAGGCAGTACTTC
>TRBJ2-2|TRBV9|many|-
CASSVVGEGTGELFF
TGTGCCAGCAGCGTAGTCGGAGAGGGGACCGGGGAGCTGTTTTTT
>TRBJ1-2|TRBV11-2|-|-
CTSRERDIAYGYTF
TGTACCAGCAGAGAGAGGGACATCGCCTATGGTTACACCTTC
>TRBJ1-2|TRBV21-1|many|-
CASSKVHGFEGGYTF
TGTGCCAGCAGCAAAGTCCACGGCTTTGAGGGAGGCTACACCTTC